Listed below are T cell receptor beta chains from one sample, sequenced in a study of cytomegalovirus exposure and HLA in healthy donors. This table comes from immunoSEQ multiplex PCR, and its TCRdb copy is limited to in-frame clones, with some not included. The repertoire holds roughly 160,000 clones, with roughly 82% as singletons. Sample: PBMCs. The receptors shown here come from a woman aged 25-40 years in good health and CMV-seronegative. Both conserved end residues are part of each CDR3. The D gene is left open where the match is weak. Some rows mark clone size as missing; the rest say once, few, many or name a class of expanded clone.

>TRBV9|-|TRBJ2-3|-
CASSVPLASSTDTQYF
TGTGCCAGCAGCGTACCCCTAGCATCAAGCACAGATACGCAGTATTTT
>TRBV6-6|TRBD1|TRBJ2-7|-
CASSSPDRGAYEQYF
TGTGCCAGCAGTTCCCCTGACAGGGGAGCCTACGAGCAGTACTTC
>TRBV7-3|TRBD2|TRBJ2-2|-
CASSPPPPGLAGPGGELFF
TGTGCCAGCAGCCCTCCTCCTCCTGGACTAGCGGGGCCCGGGGGGGAGCTGTTTTTT
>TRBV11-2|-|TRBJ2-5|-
CASSPERPTELDKTQYF
TGTGCCAGCAGCCCCGAAAGGCCGACAGAGCTGGATAAGACCCAGTACTTC
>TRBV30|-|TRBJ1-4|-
CAWRSELNEKLFF
TGTGCCTGGAGGAGCGAGTTAAATGAAAAACTGTTTTTT
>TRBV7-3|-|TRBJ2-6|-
CASSRDSRFNVLTF
TGTGCCAGCAGCCGGGACTCACGTTTCAACGTCCTGACTTTC
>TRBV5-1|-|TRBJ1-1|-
CASSLAYRLEAFF
TGCGCCAGCAGCTTGGCATACAGGCTTGAAGCTTTCTTT
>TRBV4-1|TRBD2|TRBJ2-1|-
CASSHGLAGNNEQFF
TGCGCCAGCAGCCACGGACTAGCGGGAAACAATGAGCAGTTCTTC
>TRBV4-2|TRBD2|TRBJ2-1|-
CASSQLTSGLYNEQFF
TGTGCCAGCAGCCAACTAACTAGCGGACTCTACAATGAGCAGTTCTTC
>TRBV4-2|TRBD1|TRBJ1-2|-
CASSQDSDRVGYGYTF
TGTGCCAGCAGCCAAGATTCCGACAGGGTGGGCTATGGCTACACCTTC
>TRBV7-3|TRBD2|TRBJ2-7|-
CASSLAGGGTSYEQYF
TGTGCCAGCAGCTTAGCCGGCGGGGGAACCTCCTACGAGCAGTACTTC
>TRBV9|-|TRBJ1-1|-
CASSPLQGPSEAFF
TGTGCCAGCAGCCCGTTACAGGGACCCTCGGAAGCTTTCTTT
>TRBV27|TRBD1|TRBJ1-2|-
CASSTSGQGGYGYTF
TGTGCCAGCAGCACATCTGGACAGGGAGGATATGGCTACACCTTC
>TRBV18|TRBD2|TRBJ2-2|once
CASSPWSGETGELFF
TGTGCCAGCTCCCCGTGGAGCGGGGAGACCGGGGAGCTGTTTTTT
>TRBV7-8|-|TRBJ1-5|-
CASSLVPWQGSNQPQHF
TGTGCCAGCAGCTTAGTACCGTGGCAGGGCAGCAATCAGCCCCAGCATTTT
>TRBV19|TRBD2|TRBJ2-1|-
CASSMTSGMYNEQFF
TGTGCCAGTAGTATGACTAGCGGGATGTACAATGAGCAGTTCTTC
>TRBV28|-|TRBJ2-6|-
CASSRSGEAGANVLTF
TGTGCCAGCAGTCGCTCGGGAGAGGCCGGGGCCAACGTCCTGACTTTC
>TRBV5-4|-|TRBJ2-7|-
CASSLFHSSYEQYF
TGTGCCAGCAGCTTGTTCCACAGCTCCTACGAGCAGTACTTC
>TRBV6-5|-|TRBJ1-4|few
CASSPRGEKLFF
TGTGCCAGCAGTCCAAGGGGGGAAAAACTGTTTTTT
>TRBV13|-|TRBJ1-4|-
CASSLMLDEKLFF
TGTGCCAGCAGCTTAATGTTAGATGAAAAACTGTTTTTT
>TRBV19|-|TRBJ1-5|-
CATSLSGQGRYQPQHF
TGTGCCACCTCCCTATCGGGGCAGGGGCGATATCAGCCCCAGCATTTT
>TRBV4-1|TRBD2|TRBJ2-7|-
CASSQGTSGRQPYEQYF
TGCGCCAGCAGCCAAGGGACTAGCGGGAGACAGCCCTACGAGCAGTACTTC
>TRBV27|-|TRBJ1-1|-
CASSFTGIFVNTEAFF
TGTGCCAGCAGTTTTACAGGGATATTTGTAAACACTGAAGCTTTCTTT
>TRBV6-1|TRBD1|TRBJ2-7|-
CASSEQGAHEQYF
TGTGCCAGCAGTGAACAGGGGGCCCACGAGCAGTACTTC
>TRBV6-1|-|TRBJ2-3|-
CASRETRTDTQYF
TGTGCCAGCCGGGAGACTCGCACAGATACGCAGTATTTT
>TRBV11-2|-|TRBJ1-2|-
CASSPDYGYTF
TGTGCCAGCAGTCCCGACTATGGCTACACCTTC
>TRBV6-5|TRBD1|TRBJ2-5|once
CASSEDRVLETQYF
TGTGCCAGCAGTGAGGACAGGGTTTTGGAGACCCAGTACTTC
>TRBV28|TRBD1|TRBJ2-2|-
CASSLTGVGLRVGELFF
TGTGCCAGCAGTTTAACAGGGGTCGGGCTTCGGGTCGGGGAGCTGTTTTTT
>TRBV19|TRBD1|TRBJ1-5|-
CASSPTGNQPQHF
TGTGCCAGTAGCCCGACAGGGAATCAGCCCCAGCATTTT
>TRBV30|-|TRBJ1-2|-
CAWSVGAGYTF
TGTGCCTGGAGTGTAGGGGCGGGCTACACCTTC
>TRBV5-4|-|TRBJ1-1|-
CASSFIAGTMMNTEAFF
TGTGCCAGCAGCTTTATCGCAGGGACAATGATGAACACTGAAGCTTTCTTT
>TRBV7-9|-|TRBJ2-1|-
CASSLAGTREEQFF
TGTGCCAGCAGCTTAGCGGGGACTCGGGAGGAGCAGTTCTTC
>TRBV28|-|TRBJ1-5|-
CASSLGGGGSYQPQHF
TGTGCCAGCAGTTTAGGAGGGGGGGGTTCATATCAGCCCCAGCATTTT